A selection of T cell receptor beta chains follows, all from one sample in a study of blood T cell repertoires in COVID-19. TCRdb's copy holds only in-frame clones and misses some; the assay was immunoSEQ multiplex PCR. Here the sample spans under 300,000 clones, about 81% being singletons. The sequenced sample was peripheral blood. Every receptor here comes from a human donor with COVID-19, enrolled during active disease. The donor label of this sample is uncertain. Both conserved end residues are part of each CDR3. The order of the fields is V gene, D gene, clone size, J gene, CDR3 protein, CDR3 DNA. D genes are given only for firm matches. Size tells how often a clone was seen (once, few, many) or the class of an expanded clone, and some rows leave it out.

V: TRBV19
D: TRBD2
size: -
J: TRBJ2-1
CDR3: CASRVSGTPEYNEQFF
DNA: TGTGCCAGTAGGGTTAGCGGGACCCCAGAATACAATGAGCAGTTCTTC

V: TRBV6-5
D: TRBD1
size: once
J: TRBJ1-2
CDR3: CAAADRGWEGYTF
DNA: TGTGCCGCCGCGGACAGGGGGTGGGAGGGCTACACCTTC

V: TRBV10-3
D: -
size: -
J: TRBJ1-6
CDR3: CAISVAGPSYNSPLHF
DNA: TGTGCCATCAGTGTGGCAGGGCCGTCCTATAATTCACCCCTCCACTTT

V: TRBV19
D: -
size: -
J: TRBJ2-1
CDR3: CASSPRSSYNEQFF
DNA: TGTGCCAGTAGTCCCCGGAGCTCCTACAATGAGCAGTTCTTC

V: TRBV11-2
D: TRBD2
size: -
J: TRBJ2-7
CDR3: CASTSSWDTSGRVSYEQYF
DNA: TGTGCCAGCACCTCAAGTTGGGACACTAGCGGGAGGGTTTCCTACGAGCAGTACTTC

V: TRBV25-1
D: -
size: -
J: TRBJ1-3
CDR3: CASRRGGGRVGGNTIYF
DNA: TGTGCCAGCCGACGTGGGGGGGGCCGAGTAGGTGGAAACACCATATATTTT

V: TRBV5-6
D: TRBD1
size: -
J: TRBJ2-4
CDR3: CASSPGQGGYIQYF
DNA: TGTGCCAGCAGCCCGGGACAGGGTGGTTACATTCAGTACTTC

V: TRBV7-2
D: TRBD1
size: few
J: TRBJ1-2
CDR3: CASSLVGGSNYGYTF
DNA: TGTGCCAGCAGCTTAGTAGGGGGCAGTAACTATGGCTACACCTTC

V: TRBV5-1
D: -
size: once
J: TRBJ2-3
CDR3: CASSLNADSTDTQYF
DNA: TGCGCCAGCAGCTTGAACGCAGATAGCACAGATACGCAGTATTTT

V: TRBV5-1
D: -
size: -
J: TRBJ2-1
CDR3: CASSLFGSGSSYNEQFF
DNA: TGCGCCAGCAGCTTGTTTGGTAGCGGAAGCTCCTACAATGAGCAGTTCTTC

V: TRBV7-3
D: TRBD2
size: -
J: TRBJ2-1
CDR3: CASSSAVTSGNHDEQFF
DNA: TGTGCCAGCAGCTCGGCCGTGACTAGCGGGAACCATGATGAGCAGTTCTTC

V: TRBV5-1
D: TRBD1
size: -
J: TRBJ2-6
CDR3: CASSHPGQGGFPSGANVLTF
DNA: TGCGCCAGCAGCCACCCGGGACAGGGGGGGTTCCCATCTGGGGCCAACGTCCTGACTTTC

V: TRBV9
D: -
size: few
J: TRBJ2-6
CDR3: CASSPNSGAGANVLTF
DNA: TGTGCCAGCAGCCCAAACTCAGGGGCTGGGGCCAACGTCCTGACTTTC

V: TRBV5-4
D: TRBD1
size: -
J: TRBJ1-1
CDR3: CASSLVPGQYTEAFF
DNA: TGTGCCAGCAGCTTGGTTCCGGGACAGTACACTGAAGCTTTCTTT

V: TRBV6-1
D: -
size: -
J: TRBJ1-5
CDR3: CASSYLGLGQPQHF
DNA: TGTGCCAGCAGTTATCTAGGACTTGGTCAGCCCCAGCATTTT

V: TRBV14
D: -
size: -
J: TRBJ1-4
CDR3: CASSPTGGGSNEKLFF
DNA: TGTGCCAGCAGCCCCACCGGGGGAGGTTCTAATGAAAAACTGTTTTTT

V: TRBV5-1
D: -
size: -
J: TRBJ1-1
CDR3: CASSAQGNTEAFF
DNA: TGCGCCAGCAGCGCTCAGGGGAACACTGAAGCTTTCTTT

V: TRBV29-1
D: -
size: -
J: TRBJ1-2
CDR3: CSTRSRENYGYTF
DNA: TGCAGCACCAGATCGAGGGAGAACTATGGCTACACCTTC

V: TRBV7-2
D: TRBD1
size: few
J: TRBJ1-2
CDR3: CASSLDTGGSYGYTF
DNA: TGTGCCAGCAGCTTAGACACAGGGGGCTCCTATGGCTACACCTTC

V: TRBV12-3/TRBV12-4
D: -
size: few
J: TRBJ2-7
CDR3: CASSLRAASEQYF
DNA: TGTGCCAGCAGTTTACGAGCGGCAAGCGAGCAGTACTTC

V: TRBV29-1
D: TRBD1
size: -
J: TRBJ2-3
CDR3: CSDRGATDTQYF
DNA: TGCAGTGACAGGGGAGCGACAGATACGCAGTATTTT

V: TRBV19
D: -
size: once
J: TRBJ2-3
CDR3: CASSISTGRQPADTQYF
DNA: TGTGCCAGTAGTATCTCAACCGGGCGACAGCCCGCAGATACGCAGTATTTT

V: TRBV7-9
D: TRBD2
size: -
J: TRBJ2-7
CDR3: CASSPRGASGSSEQYF
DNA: TGTGCCAGCAGCCCCCGCGGGGCTAGCGGGAGCAGTGAGCAGTACTTC

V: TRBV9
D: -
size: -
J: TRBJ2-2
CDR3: CASSNHQSAGELFF
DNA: TGTGCCAGCAGCAACCACCAATCGGCCGGGGAGCTGTTTTTT

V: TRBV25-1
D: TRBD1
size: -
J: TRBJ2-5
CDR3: CASSDPGQGTQETQYF
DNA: TGTGCCAGCAGTGACCCGGGACAGGGGACACAAGAGACCCAGTACTTC

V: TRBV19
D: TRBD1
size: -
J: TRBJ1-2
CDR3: CASSGQGRHYGYTF
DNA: TGTGCCAGTAGTGGACAGGGACGGCACTATGGCTACACCTTC

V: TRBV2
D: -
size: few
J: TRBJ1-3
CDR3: CASSGRGSGNTIYF
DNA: TGTGCCAGCAGTGGTAGGGGGTCTGGAAACACCATATATTTT

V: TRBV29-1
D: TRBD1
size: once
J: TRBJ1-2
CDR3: CTTRDRRGYTF
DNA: TGCACCACCCGGGACAGACGAGGCTACACCTTC

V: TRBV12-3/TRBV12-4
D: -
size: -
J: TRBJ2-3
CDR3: CASSLSGTDTQYF
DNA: TGTGCCAGCAGTTTGAGCGGAACAGATACGCAGTATTTT

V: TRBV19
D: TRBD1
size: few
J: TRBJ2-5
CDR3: CASSTGTGNKETQYF
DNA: TGTGCCAGTAGTACCGGGACAGGGAATAAAGAGACCCAGTACTTC

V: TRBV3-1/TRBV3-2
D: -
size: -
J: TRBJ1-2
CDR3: CASSQLGAGGYTF
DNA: TGTGCCAGCAGCCAACTTGGGGCTGGGGGCTACACCTTC

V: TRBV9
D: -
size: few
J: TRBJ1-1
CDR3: CASSAPRGSAANTEAFF
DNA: TGTGCCAGCAGCGCCCCCAGGGGATCCGCGGCGAACACTGAAGCTTTCTTT

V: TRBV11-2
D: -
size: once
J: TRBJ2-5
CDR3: CASSLGAVIETQYF
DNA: TGTGCCAGCAGCTTGGGGGCGGTAATTGAGACCCAGTACTTC

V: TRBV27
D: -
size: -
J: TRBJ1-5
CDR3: CACSIGGPHQPQHF
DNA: TGTGCCTGCTCCATCGGCGGTCCGCATCAGCCCCAGCATTTT

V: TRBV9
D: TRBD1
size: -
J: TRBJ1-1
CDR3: CASSAGTGDQGGAFF
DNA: TGTGCCAGCAGCGCCGGGACAGGGGATCAGGGGGGAGCTTTCTTT

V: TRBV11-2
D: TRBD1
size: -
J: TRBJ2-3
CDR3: CASSLPQQGARTDTQYF
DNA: TGTGCCAGCAGCTTGCCCCAACAGGGGGCGCGGACAGATACGCAGTATTTT

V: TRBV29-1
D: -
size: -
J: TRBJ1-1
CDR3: CSPSRDTEAFF
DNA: TGCAGCCCCTCGAGGGACACTGAAGCTTTCTTT

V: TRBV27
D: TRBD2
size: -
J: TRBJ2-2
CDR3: CASSWRLAGVTGELFF
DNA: TGTGCCAGCAGTTGGCGACTAGCGGGAGTCACCGGGGAGCTGTTTTTT

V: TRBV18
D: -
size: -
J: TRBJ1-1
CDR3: CASSPSGANTEAFF
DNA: TGTGCCAGCTCACCATCAGGGGCGAACACTGAAGCTTTCTTT

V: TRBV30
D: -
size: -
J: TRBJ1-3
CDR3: CAWSADSFNSGNTIYF
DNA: TGTGCCTGGAGTGCGGACAGCTTCAACTCTGGAAACACCATATATTTT

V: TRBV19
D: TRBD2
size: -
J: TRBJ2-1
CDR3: CASSVSGGPNYNEQFF
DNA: TGTGCCAGTAGTGTCTCGGGGGGGCCCAACTACAATGAGCAGTTCTTC

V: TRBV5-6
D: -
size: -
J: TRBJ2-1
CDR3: CASSLHGKDYNEQFF
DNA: TGTGCCAGCAGCTTGCACGGGAAAGACTACAATGAGCAGTTCTTC

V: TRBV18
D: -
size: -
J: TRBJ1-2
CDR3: CASSPPSSFSGYGYTF
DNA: TGTGCCAGCTCACCACCCTCTTCCTTTTCGGGCTATGGCTACACCTTC

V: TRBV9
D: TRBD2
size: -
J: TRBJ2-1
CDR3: CASSEGSSGRAIDEQFF
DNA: TGTGCCAGCAGCGAGGGATCTAGCGGGAGGGCCATCGATGAGCAGTTCTTC